A single sample gave rise to the 9 T cell receptor beta chains below, sequenced in a study of post-analysis software for immune sequencing data. Study-level findings and limits: TRBV segments more frequent in patients than in controls numbered roughly 5 and included TRBV5-6, TRBV5-1 and TRBV20-1.

Their antigens remain unidentified. Every TCR beta cDNA library bore unique molecular identifiers. In TCRdb, the PCR reads were re-called with MiXCR into one record per CDR3 protein. The sample consists of hundreds of thousands of distinct CDR3 sequences, just under 30% of them appearing once. Specimen: blood. These receptors were obtained from a girl between 5 and 17 years old with multiple sclerosis.

This clonotype was counted between two and nine times. This chain links TRBV5-1 with TRBJ2-1; a possible D gene is TRBD2 (7 bases). Germline V gene sequence: CDR1 SGHRS, CDR2 YFSETQ. Trimming stripped 4 bases from V and 3 bases from J, with 23 bases between. This CDR3 region has 18 residues. CDR3 sequence: CASSLGGGIFSDYNEQFF. The CDR3 DNA follows: TGCGCCAGCAGCCTAGGGGGGGGGATCTTCTCGGACTACAATGAGCAGTTCTTC.

In this sample, this clonotype turned up a few times. In DNA, the CDR3 is TGTGCCAGCAGCGCGACAGGGGGTACGAACGAGCAGTACTTC. Residues: CASSATGGTNEQYF. The chain has TRBV9 and TRBJ2-5, with 9 bases lining up with TRBD1. The DNA end is more similar to TRBJ2-7, so the J call may be wrong. There are 14 residues in the CDR3. Germline values: CDR1 SGDLS, CDR2 YYNGEE.

V is TRBV20-1 and J is TRBJ2-4; D gene unclear. Germline V gene lookup returns CDR1 DFQATT and CDR2 SNEGSKA (reference sequence). The CDR3 is 13 residues long. V was clipped by 7 bases and J by 3 bases, with 13 bases between them. CDR3 in DNA: TGCAGTGTGATGGCACAGTTCAAAAACATTCAGTACTTC. As protein: CSVMAQFKNIQYF.

This clonotype was observed a few times. The V gene is TRBV24-1, the J gene TRBJ2-3; 11 bases agree with TRBD2. This CDR3 is 17 amino acids long. CDR1 is KGHDR, CDR2 SFDVKD, per germline. With 3 bases clipped from V and 2 bases from J, the junction kept 6 bases outside the gene matches. The CDR3: CATSDRRTSGYTDTQYF. For the CDR3, the DNA is TGTGCCACCAGTGATAGGAGGACTAGCGGGTACACAGATACGCAGTATTTT.

V usage is TRBV20-1 and J usage is TRBJ1-4; D ambiguous. The germline gives CDR1 DFQATT, CDR2 SNEGSKA (reference sequence). This CDR3 comprises 14 residues. Trimming left V 6 bases short and J 7 bases short, with 18 bases between. The CDR3 DNA is TGCAGTGCCCAAGATCTGGGGAGAAGTGAAAAACTGTTTTTT. It translates to CSAQDLGRSEKLFF.

Regarding this clonotype: Sequence at one end of the junction differs from germline and may be a read error. The V call is TRBV4-1, the J call TRBJ2-3; the D is unclear. Germline CDR1 is MGHRA and CDR2 is YSYEKL. The CDR3 loop spans 14 amino acids. CDR3 nucleotide sequence: TGCACCAGCAGCCAGTTAGGAAGGGCAGATACGCAGTATTTT. This encodes CTSSQLGRADTQYF.

This clonotype was found a few times. The J gene is TRBJ1-3, the V gene TRBV27; unclear D gene. The CDR3 is made up of 15 amino acids. CDR1 is MNHEY, CDR2 SMNVEV, per germline (reference sequence). Trimming removed 0 bases from V and 2 bases from J, with 8 bases in between. The CDR3 DNA follows: TGTGCCAGCAGTTTATCAGGCTTTGCTGGAAACACCATATATTTT. This encodes CASSLSGFAGNTIYF.

V usage is TRBV10-3 and J usage is TRBJ2-7; D tentatively reads TRBD1 or TRBD2 (5 bases each). Between the trimmed V and J ends, which lost 2 bases and 6 bases, there was a span of 17 bases. Germline V CDR1 and CDR2: ENHRY, SYGVKD. This CDR3 is built from 15 residues. CDR3 sequence reads: CAISEAGTKIGEQYF. The CDR3 coding sequence is TGTGCCATCAGTGAGGCCGGGACCAAGATAGGCGAGCAGTACTTC.

The table lists this clonotype with a few counts. The CDR3 DNA sequence: TGCAGTGCTAGCGGCCTTAGCTCCTACAATGAGCAGTTCTTC. This encodes CSASGLSSYNEQFF. The rearrangement links TRBV20-1 to TRBJ2-1; D uncertain. Germline CDR1 and CDR2: DFQATT and SNEGSKA (reference sequence). Trimming stripped 3 bases from V and 0 bases from J, with 9 bases between. The CDR3 consists of 14 residues.